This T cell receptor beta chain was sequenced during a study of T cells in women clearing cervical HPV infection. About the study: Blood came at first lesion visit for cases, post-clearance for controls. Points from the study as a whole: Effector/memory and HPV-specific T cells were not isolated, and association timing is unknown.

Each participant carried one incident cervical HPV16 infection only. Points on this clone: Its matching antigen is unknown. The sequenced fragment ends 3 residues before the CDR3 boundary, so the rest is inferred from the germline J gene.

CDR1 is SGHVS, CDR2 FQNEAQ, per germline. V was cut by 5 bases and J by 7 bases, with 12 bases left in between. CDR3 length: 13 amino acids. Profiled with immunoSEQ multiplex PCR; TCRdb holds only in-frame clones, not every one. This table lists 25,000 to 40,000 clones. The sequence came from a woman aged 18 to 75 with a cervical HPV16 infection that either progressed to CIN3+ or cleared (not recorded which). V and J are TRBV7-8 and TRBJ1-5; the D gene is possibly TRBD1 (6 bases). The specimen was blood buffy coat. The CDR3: CASSVMRGQPQHF. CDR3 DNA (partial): TGTGCCAGCAGCGTAATGAGGGGGCAGCCC. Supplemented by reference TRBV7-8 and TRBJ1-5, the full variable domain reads GAGVSQSPRYKVAKRGQDVALRCDPISGHVSLFWYQQALGQGPEFLTYFQNEAQLDKSGLPSDRFFAERPEGSVSTLKIQRTQQEDSAVYLCASSVMRGQPQHFGDGTRLSIL.